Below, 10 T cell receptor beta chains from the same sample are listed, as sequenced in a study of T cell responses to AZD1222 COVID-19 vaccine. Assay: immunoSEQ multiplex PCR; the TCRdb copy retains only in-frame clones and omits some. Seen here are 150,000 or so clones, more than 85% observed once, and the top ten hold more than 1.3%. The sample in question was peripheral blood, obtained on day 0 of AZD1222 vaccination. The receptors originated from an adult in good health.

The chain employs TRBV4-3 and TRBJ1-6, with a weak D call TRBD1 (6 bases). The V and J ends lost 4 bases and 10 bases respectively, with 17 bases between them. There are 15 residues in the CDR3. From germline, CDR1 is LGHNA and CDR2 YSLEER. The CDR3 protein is CASSRSGGLGSPLHF. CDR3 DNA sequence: TGCGCCAGCAGCCGAAGTGGGGGGCTCGGATCACCCCTCCACTTT.

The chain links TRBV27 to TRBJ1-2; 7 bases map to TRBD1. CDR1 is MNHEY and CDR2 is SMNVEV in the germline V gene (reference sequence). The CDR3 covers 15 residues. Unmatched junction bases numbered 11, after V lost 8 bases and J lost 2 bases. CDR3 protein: CASGGQSKSNYGYTF. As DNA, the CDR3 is TGTGCCAGCGGGGGACAGAGCAAATCGAACTATGGCTACACCTTC.

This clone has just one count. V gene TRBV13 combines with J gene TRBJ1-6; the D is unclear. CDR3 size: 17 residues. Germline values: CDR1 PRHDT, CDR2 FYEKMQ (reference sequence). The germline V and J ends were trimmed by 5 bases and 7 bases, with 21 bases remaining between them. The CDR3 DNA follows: TGTGCCAGCAGCAACCCAGGAATCGTTTTGGGAAATTCACCCCTCCACTTT. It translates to CASSNPGIVLGNSPLHF.

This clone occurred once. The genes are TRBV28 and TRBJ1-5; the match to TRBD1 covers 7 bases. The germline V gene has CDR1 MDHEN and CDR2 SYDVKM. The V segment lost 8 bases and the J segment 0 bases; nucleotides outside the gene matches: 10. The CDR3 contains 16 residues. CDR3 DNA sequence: TGTGCCAGCCGACAGGGTGGCTTATATAGCAATCAGCCCCAGCATTTT. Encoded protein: CASRQGGLYSNQPQHF.

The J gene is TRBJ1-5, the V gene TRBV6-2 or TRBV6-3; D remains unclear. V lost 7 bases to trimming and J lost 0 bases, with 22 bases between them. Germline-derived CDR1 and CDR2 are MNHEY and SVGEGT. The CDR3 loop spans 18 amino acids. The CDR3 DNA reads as TGTGCCAGCACCCCGGGGTGGTTGAGTGACGATAGCAATCAGCCCCAGCATTTT. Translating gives CASTPGWLSDDSNQPQHF.

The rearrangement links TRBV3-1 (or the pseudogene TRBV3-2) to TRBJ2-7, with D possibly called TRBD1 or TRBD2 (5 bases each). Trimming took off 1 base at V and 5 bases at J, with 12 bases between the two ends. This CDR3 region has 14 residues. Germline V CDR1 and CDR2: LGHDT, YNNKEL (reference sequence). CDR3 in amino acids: CASSQGRWDDEQYF. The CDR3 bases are TGTGCCAGCAGCCAAGGACGGTGGGACGACGAGCAGTACTTC.

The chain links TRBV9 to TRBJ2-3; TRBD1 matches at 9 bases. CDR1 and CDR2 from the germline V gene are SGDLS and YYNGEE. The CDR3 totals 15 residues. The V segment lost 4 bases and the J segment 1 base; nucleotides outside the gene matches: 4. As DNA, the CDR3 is TGTGCCAGCAGCCCCCGGACAGGGGGCACAGATACGCAGTATTTT. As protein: CASSPRTGGTDTQYF.

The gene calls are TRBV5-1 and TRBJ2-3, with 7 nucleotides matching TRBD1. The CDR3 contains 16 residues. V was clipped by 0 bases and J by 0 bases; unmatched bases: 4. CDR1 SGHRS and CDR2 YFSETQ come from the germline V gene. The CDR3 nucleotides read TGCGCCAGCAGCTTGGTGGGGGACAGAAGCACAGATACGCAGTATTTT. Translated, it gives CASSLVGDRSTDTQYF.

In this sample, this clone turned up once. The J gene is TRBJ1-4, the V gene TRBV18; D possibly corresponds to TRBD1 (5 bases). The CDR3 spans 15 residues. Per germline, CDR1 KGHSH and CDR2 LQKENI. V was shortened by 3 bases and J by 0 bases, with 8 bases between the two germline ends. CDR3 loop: CASSPGGSTNEKLFF. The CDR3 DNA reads TGTGCCAGCTCACCGGGGGGATCAACTAATGAAAAACTGTTTTTT. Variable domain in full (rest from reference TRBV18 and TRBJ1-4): NAGVMQNPRHLVRRRGQEARLRCSPMKGHSHVYWYRQLPEEGLKFMVYLQKENIIDESGMPKERFSAEFPKEGPSILRIQQVVRGDSAAYFCASSPGGSTNEKLFFGSGTQLSVL.

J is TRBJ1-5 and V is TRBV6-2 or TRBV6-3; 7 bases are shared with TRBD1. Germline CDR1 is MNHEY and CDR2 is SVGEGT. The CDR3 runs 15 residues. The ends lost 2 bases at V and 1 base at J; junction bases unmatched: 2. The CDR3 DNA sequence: TGTGCCAGCAGTTACCGACAGGGAAGCAATCAGCCCCAGCATTTT. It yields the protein CASSYRQGSNQPQHF.